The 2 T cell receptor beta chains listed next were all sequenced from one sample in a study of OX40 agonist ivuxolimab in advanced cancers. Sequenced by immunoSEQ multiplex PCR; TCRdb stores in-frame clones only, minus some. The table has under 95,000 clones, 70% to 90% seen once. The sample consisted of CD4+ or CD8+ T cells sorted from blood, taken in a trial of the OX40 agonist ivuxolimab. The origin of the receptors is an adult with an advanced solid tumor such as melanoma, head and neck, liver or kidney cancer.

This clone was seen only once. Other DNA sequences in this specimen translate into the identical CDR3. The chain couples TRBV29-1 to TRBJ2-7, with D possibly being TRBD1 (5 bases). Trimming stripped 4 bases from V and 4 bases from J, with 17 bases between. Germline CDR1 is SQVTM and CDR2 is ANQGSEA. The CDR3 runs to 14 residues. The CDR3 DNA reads TGCAGCGTTGCGCCCCCGCCAGGGTTATACGAGCAGTACTTC. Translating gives CSVAPPPGLYEQYF.

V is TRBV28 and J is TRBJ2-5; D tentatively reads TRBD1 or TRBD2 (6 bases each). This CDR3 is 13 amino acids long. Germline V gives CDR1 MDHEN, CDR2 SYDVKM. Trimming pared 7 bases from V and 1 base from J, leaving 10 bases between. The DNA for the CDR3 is TGTGCCAGCATCGAGGGGGGCCAAGAGACCCAGTACTTC. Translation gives CASIEGGQETQYF.